This TCR beta chain was captured in a study of T cells in Graves' hyperthyroidism and ophthalmopathy. Findings and caveats of the study: From stable hyperthyroidism, ophthalmopathy was separated by a 13 V-J model.

RNA transcripts served as the template for amplifying TCR beta CDR3 regions. The TCR CDR3 first-round RT-PCR relied on the HTBI primer set. In TCRdb, the multiplex PCR reads were re-called with MiXCR into one record per CDR3 protein. The sample holds around 520,000 distinct CDR3 sequences, 14% seen once. On the basis of clinical symptoms, serum thyroxine and TRAb, thyroid ultrasound and orbital computed tomography, diagnoses were made. This clonotype appeared a few times. Its antigen is unidentified. Input material: blood. The origin of this receptor is a woman aged 40 to 50 with Graves' hyperthyroidism.

CDR3 residues: CASSPIVSSGANVLTF. In nucleotides, the CDR3 is TGTGCCAGCAGCCCTATAGTTAGCTCTGGGGCCAACGTCCTGACTTTC. The V gene is TRBV5-6, the J gene TRBJ2-6, with D uncertain. The CDR3 is 16 residues long. With 4 bases removed from V and 0 bases from J, the gap between germline ends came to 11 bases. Germline CDR1 and CDR2: SGHDT and YYEEEE.